This T cell receptor (beta chain) was observed in a study of shared clonotypes between healthy human individuals. Study as a whole: CD4 naive and CD4 memory each took three plates per donor, while CD8 naive took two and CD8 memory one.

Trimming stripped 2 bases from V and 9 bases from J, with 14 bases between. This CDR3 has 14 amino acids. CDR1 and CDR2 from the germline V gene are MNHNS and SASEGT. Each PCR replicate from the sorted subsets contained 150 to 200 ng DNA, which is about 31,000 T cell genomes. TCRdb's copy holds only in-frame clones and misses some; the assay was immunoSEQ multiplex PCR. The sample comprises 550,000 to 800,000 clones, roughly 88% of which are singletons, and 34% rests with the top ten. The TCR originated in a young man in good health. Some clones in this sample may be carry-over from other donors' samples. The chain recombines TRBV6-1 with TRBJ2-1; D possibly matches TRBD1 or TRBD2 (5 bases each). Specimen: memory CD8+ T cells from PBMCs. Subset reported: CD45RO+ cells pooled with CCR7-negative TemRA cells. This CDR3 reads CASSETGHDGEQFF. The DNA of the CDR3 is TGTGCCAGCAGTGAAACGGGGCATGACGGTGAGCAGTTCTTC.